The table lists the clone carrying this T cell receptor (beta chain) with a few counts. This specimen belongs to a study of response to subunit inactivated influenza vaccine. TCRdb processed the RT-PCR reads anew with MiXCR; each CDR3 protein has one entry. This table holds about 650,000 distinct CDR3 sequences, 14% found once. Per germline, CDR1 LGHNA and CDR2 YSLEER. Trimming pared 5 bases from V and 5 bases from J, leaving 17 bases between. This CDR3 contains 15 residues. The V call is TRBV4-3, the J call TRBJ2-3, with D perhaps TRBD1 or TRBD2 (6 bases each). The sample here was PBMCs from blood, taken around two weeks before vaccination. The receptor was derived from a middle-aged man who received an inactivated influenza vaccine. Here the CDR3 reads CASSFRGESVDTQYF. The DNA of the CDR3 is TGCGCCAGCAGCTTTAGGGGGGAGTCAGTAGATACGCAGTATTTT.